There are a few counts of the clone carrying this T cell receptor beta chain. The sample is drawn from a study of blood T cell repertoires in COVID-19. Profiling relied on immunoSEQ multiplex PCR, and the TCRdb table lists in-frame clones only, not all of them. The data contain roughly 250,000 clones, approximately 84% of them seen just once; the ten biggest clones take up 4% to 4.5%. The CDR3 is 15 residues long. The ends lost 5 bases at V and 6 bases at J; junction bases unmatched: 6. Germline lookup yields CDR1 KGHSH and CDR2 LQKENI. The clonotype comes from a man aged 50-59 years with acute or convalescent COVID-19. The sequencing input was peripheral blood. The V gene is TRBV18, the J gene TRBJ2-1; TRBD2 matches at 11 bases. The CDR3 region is CASSELAGAGNEQFF. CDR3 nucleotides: TGTGCCAGCTCAGAACTAGCGGGGGCGGGCAATGAGCAGTTCTTC.